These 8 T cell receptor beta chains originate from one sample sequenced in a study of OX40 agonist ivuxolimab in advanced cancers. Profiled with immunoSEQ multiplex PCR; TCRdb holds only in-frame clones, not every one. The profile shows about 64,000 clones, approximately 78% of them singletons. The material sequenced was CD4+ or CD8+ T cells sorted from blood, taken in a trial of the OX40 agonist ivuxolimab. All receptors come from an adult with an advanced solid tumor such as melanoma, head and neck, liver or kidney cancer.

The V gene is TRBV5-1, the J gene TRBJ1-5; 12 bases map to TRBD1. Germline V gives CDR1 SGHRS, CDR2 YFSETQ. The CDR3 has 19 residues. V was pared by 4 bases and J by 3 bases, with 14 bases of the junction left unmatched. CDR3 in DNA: TGCGCCAGCAGCCCGACTAGTGGGGCGGGACAGGGGGCCAATCAGCCCCAGCATTTT. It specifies CASSPTSGAGQGANQPQHF.

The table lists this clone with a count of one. The CDR3 reads CASSDSRGVENTIYF. DNA for the CDR3: TGTGCCAGCAGTGATAGTAGAGGGGTCGAAAACACCATATATTTT. The chain has TRBV2 and TRBJ1-3, with D possibly TRBD1 on 5 matching bases. Between the trimmed V and J ends, which lost 3 bases and 6 bases, there was a span of 15 bases. Germline-derived CDR1 and CDR2 are SNHLY and FYNNEI. The CDR3 sequence is 15 residues long. Looking up the rest from reference TRBV2 and TRBJ1-3 gives the full variable domain: EPEVTQTPSHQVTQMGQEVILRCVPISNHLYFYWYRQILGQKVEFLVSFYNNEISEKSEIFDDQFSVERPDGSNFTLKIRSTKLEDSAMYFCASSDSRGVENTIYFGEGSWLTVV.

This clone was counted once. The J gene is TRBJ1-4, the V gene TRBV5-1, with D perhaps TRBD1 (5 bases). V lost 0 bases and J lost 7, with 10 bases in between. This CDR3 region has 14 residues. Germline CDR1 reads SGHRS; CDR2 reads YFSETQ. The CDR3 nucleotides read TGCGCCAGCAGCTTGGACAGGTTGGGTGAAAAACTGTTTTTT. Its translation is CASSLDRLGEKLFF.

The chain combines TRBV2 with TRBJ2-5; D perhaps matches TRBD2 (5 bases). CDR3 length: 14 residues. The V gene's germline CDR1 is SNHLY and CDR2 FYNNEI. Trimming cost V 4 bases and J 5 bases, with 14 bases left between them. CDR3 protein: CASSGLPVAETQYF. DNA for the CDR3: TGTGCCAGCAGTGGTCTCCCAGTAGCGGAGACCCAGTACTTC.

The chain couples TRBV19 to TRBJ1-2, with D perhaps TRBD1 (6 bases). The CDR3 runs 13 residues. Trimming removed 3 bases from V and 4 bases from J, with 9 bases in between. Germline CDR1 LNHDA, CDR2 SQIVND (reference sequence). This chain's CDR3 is CASSILDSYGYTF. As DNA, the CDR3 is TGTGCCAGTAGTATCTTGGACAGCTATGGCTACACCTTC.

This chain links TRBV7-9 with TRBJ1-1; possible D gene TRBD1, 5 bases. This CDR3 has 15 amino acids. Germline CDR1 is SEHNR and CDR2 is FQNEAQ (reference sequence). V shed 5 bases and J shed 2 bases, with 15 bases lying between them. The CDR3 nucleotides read TGTGCCAGCAGCCCCGAGCGGGGGTTCAACACTGAAGCTTTCTTT. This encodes CASSPERGFNTEAFF.

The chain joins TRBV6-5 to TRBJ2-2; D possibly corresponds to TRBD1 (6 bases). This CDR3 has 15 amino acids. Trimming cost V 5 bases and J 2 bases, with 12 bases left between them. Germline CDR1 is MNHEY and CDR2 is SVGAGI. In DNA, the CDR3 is TGTGCCAGCAGTCACGGACAGCAAAACACCGGGGAGCTGTTTTTT. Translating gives CASSHGQQNTGELFF.

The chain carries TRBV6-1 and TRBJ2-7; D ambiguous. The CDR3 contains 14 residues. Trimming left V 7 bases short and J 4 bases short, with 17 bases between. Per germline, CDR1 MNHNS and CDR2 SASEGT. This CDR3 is CASNWQLRPYEQYF. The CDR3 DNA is TGTGCCAGCAACTGGCAGCTGCGACCGTACGAGCAGTACTTC.